The 12 T cell receptor beta chains below were found in one sample sequenced in a study of monozygotic twins with inflammatory bowel disease. TCRdb re-called the 5' RACE reads; every CDR3 protein appears as one record, without DNA. Recorded for this sample: about 380,000 distinct CDR3 sequences. The sample comprised blood. These receptors originate from a human donor with ulcerative colitis or Crohn's disease, or a healthy co-twin of an affected twin (not recorded which).

This chain joins TRBV12-3 or TRBV12-4 and TRBJ2-1; TCRdb outputs TRBD1, but without DNA this stays unchecked. The CDR3 spans 15 residues. The CDR3 is CASSSGTGVSNEQFF.

V usage is TRBV19 and J usage is TRBJ2-7; TCRdb designates TRBD1, a call that cannot be tested without DNA. This CDR3 has 14 residues. Germline CDR1 LNHDA, CDR2 SQIVND (reference sequence). CDR3 loop: CASCRTGGLYEQYF.

This chain connects TRBV11-2 to TRBJ2-5; TCRdb's D call, TRBD1, is unchecked because there is no DNA. The CDR3 runs to 15 residues. Germline CDR1 SGHAT, CDR2 FQNNGV. The CDR3 loop is CASSLNRGSQETQYF. Drawing the rest from reference TRBV11-2 and TRBJ2-5, the complete variable domain is EAGVAQSPRYKIIEKRQSVAFWCNPISGHATLYWYQQILGQGPKLLIQFQNNGVVDDSQLPKDRFSAERLKGVDSTLKIQPAKLEDSAVYLCASSLNRGSQETQYFGPGTRLLVL.

This chain connects TRBV4-1 to TRBJ2-5; TCRdb selects TRBD1, and the lack of DNA leaves this call unchecked. The CDR3 spans 14 residues. The germline V gene has CDR1 MGHRA and CDR2 YSYEKL. CDR3 loop: CASAPPGDQETQYF.

The rearrangement links TRBV20-1 to TRBJ2-1; with no DNA, the TCRdb D assignment of TRBD2 cannot be verified. The CDR3 spans 16 residues. The germline V gene has CDR1 DFQATT and CDR2 SNEGSKA (reference sequence). This chain's CDR3 is CSARAGGGPSYNEQFF.

The chain combines TRBV5-6 with TRBJ1-5; TCRdb returns TRBD1, unconfirmable since there is no DNA. The CDR3 spans 16 residues. Germline V gene lookup returns CDR1 SGHDT and CDR2 YYEEEE. The CDR3: CASSPRGQGAVQPQHF.

The chain uses TRBV6-6 and TRBJ2-2. The CDR3 has 13 amino acids. CDR1 and CDR2 (germline): MNHNY, SVGAGI (reference sequence). CDR3 region: CASLMTNTGELFF.

CDR3: CASRPGTGADTQYF. This sequence joins TRBV6-1 and TRBJ2-3; TCRdb reports TRBD1, a call that lacks DNA to check it against. The germline V gene encodes CDR1 MNHNS and CDR2 SASEGT. The CDR3 contains 14 residues.

The V call is TRBV6-1, the J call TRBJ1-1; as DNA is missing, the TRBD1 call by TCRdb cannot be tested. Germline CDR1 MNHNS, CDR2 SASEGT. The CDR3 extends over 14 amino acids. This CDR3 reads CASSRTLGDTEAFF.

This sequence joins TRBV7-3 and TRBJ2-1; the D call from TCRdb, TRBD1, cannot be confirmed without DNA. The CDR3 loop spans 15 amino acids. Germline-derived CDR1 and CDR2 are SGHTA and FQGTGA. Here the CDR3 reads CASSWGGTRENEQFF.

The CDR3 region is CASSQARKMVGEQYF. The V call is TRBV4-2, the J call TRBJ2-7. The germline gives CDR1 LGHNA, CDR2 YNFKEQ. This CDR3 has 15 residues.

This rearrangement joins TRBV20-1 to TRBJ2-2. This CDR3 is built from 14 residues. Germline lookup yields CDR1 DFQATT and CDR2 SNEGSKA (reference sequence). This chain's CDR3 is CSAIRQGSTGELFF.